This passage covers 25 T cell receptor beta chains from one sample sequenced in a study of blood T cell repertoires in COVID-19 (dated by TCRdb to between 2020 and 2021). Receptors were amplified or captured by the immunoSEQ multiplex PCR assay. TCRdb stores this immuneACCESS table with in-frame sequences only. Part of the clones is absent; in the studies checked, under half of the shortfall reflects unresolved V genes, and no reason is known for the rest. The sample profile shows about 89,000 clones; around 75% of them were found once. In total, the top ten clones hold about 6% of the sample. The sequenced sample was peripheral blood. These receptors all come from a man between 65 and 85 years old with COVID-19, enrolled during active disease.

The gene calls are TRBV6-2 or TRBV6-3 and TRBJ2-1, with 9 nucleotides matching TRBD2. Germline V gene lookup returns CDR1 MNHEY and CDR2 SVGEGT. CDR3 length: 17 residues. Trimming cost V 4 bases and J 0 bases; bases outside gene matches: 7. CDR3 loop: CASSSHIAGDSYNEQFF. The CDR3 region has the DNA TGTGCCAGCAGTTCTCACATAGCGGGGGACTCCTACAATGAGCAGTTCTTC.

V is TRBV10-3 and J is TRBJ2-1; TRBD2 might be the D (6 bases). Germline CDR1 ENHRY, CDR2 SYGVKD. Deletions cut 4 bases from V and 8 bases from J, with 6 bases between. This CDR3 has 11 residues. The CDR3 reads CAISGGDEQFF. The CDR3 coding sequence is TGTGCCATCAGTGGGGGGGATGAGCAGTTCTTC.

The rearrangement joins TRBV18 to TRBJ2-7; D possibly corresponds to TRBD1 (5 bases). The CDR3 totals 14 residues. Trimming pared 3 bases from V and 2 bases from J, leaving 11 bases between. Germline V gives CDR1 KGHSH, CDR2 LQKENI. The CDR3 protein is CASSPQGRAYEQYF. The DNA for the CDR3 is TGTGCCAGCTCACCCCAGGGAAGGGCCTACGAGCAGTACTTC.

This chain joins TRBV2 and TRBJ2-7; TRBD1 is a possible D gene (5 bases). Germline V gene data show CDR1 as SNHLY and CDR2 as FYNNEI. V lost 8 bases, J lost 2 bases, and 13 bases lay in between. The CDR3 has 13 amino acids. The CDR3 spells CASGRQGAYEQYF. CDR3 bases: TGTGCCAGCGGTCGGCAGGGTGCCTACGAGCAGTACTTC. The variable domain in full, with the rest retrieved from reference TRBV2 and TRBJ2-7, is EPEVTQTPSHQVTQMGQEVILRCVPISNHLYFYWYRQILGQKVEFLVSFYNNEISEKSEIFDDQFSVERPDGSNFTLKIRSTKLEDSAMYFCASGRQGAYEQYFGPGTRLTVT.

The chain carries TRBV15 and TRBJ2-1; 9 bases are a match to TRBD2. V gave up 1 base and J gave up 4 bases; unmatched junction bases: 2. Germline V gene data show CDR1 as LNHNV and CDR2 as YYDKDF (reference sequence). CDR3 length equals 15 residues. The CDR3 DNA reads TGTGCCACCAGCAGAGGACTAGCGGAGTACAATGAGCAGTTCTTC. It encodes CATSRGLAEYNEQFF.

The V call is TRBV6-1, the J call TRBJ1-2; D is unclear. The CDR3 runs 13 residues. Trimming stripped 1 base from V and 4 bases from J, with 7 bases between. The germline V gene has CDR1 MNHNS and CDR2 SASEGT. In DNA, the CDR3 is TGTGCCAGCAGTGAAGGGGCTCCCTATGGCTACACCTTC. The encoded protein is CASSEGAPYGYTF.

This clone has more than one count but fewer than ten. The chain joins TRBV7-8 to TRBJ2-3; 7 bases agree with TRBD1. The CDR3 runs to 16 residues. The trim removed 3 bases at V and 1 base at J, leaving 7 bases unmatched. The germline gives CDR1 SGHVS, CDR2 FQNEAQ. CDR3 in DNA: TGTGCCAGCAGCTTTCTTGACAGGGCGCGCACAGATACGCAGTATTTT. The encoded protein is CASSFLDRARTDTQYF.

The chain uses TRBV28 and TRBJ1-1; possibly TRBD1 for D (6 bases). The germline V and J ends were trimmed by 3 bases and 3 bases, with 8 bases remaining between them. The CDR3 contains 13 residues. The germline V gene encodes CDR1 MDHEN and CDR2 SYDVKM. CDR3 sequence reads: CASSLDSYTEAFF. Here the CDR3 DNA reads TGTGCCAGCAGTTTGGACAGTTACACTGAAGCTTTCTTT.

The chain is built from TRBV4-3 and TRBJ2-1; 15 bases agree with TRBD2. Trimming at V came to 1 base and at J to 5 bases, leaving 9 bases not matched to a gene. The CDR3 length is 19 residues. Germline lookup yields CDR1 LGHNA and CDR2 YSLEER. The CDR3 is CASSQAGGLAGGTNNEQFF. The CDR3 bases are TGCGCCAGCAGCCAAGCGGGGGGACTAGCGGGAGGTACTAACAATGAGCAGTTCTTC.

This chain links TRBV6-4 with TRBJ1-2; 10 bases map to TRBD1. The CDR3 sequence is 15 residues long. With V trimmed by 4 bases and J by 3 bases, 5 bases remained unmatched. Germline CDR1 MRHNA, CDR2 SNTAGT. Here the CDR3 reads CASSASGQGYYGYTF. Written as DNA, the CDR3 is TGTGCCAGCAGTGCCTCGGGACAGGGGTACTATGGCTACACCTTC.

CDR3 bases: TGTGCCAGCAGTTTTCTCCGGGGAAGTCGCCACGAGCAGTACTTC. Encoded protein: CASSFLRGSRHEQYF. The chain is built from TRBV28 and TRBJ2-7, with D possibly TRBD2 on 5 matching bases. Germline CDR1 MDHEN, CDR2 SYDVKM. V was clipped by 3 bases and J by 5 bases, with 17 bases between them. There are 15 residues in the CDR3.

This clone has ten or more counts. The chain couples TRBV4-3 to TRBJ1-1, with 7 bases lining up with TRBD1. There are 15 residues in the CDR3. V was pared by 0 bases and J by 3 bases, with 4 bases of the junction left unmatched. Germline CDR1 LGHNA, CDR2 YSLEER. DNA for the CDR3: TGCGCCAGCAGCCAAGAAACAGGGGTGGACACTGAAGCTTTCTTT. Encoded protein: CASSQETGVDTEAFF.

The rearrangement uses TRBV2 and TRBJ1-5; TRBD1 is a possible D gene (6 bases). The CDR3 runs to 13 residues. V was cut by 3 bases and J by 4 bases, with 7 bases left in between. The germline V gene encodes CDR1 SNHLY and CDR2 FYNNEI. Written as DNA, the CDR3 is TGTGCCAGCAGTGAGCAGGGGAATCAGCCCCAGCATTTT. Amino acid sequence: CASSEQGNQPQHF.

The chain joins TRBV9 to TRBJ2-1, with 11 nucleotides matching TRBD2. J gave up 0 bases and V 2 bases, and 4 bases lay outside the gene matches. The CDR3 contains 17 residues. CDR1 SGDLS and CDR2 YYNGEE come from the germline V gene. The CDR3 loop is CASSVLAGGTSYNEQFF. The CDR3 DNA sequence: TGTGCCAGCAGCGTCCTAGCGGGAGGTACCTCCTACAATGAGCAGTTCTTC.

The V gene is TRBV6-1, the J gene TRBJ1-5; no definite D call. This CDR3 spans 12 amino acids. Germline V CDR1 and CDR2: MNHNS, SASEGT. Trimming pared 1 base from V and 6 bases from J, leaving 4 bases between. CDR3 nucleotides: TGTGCCAGCAGTGAAGGCAGTCAGCCCCAGCATTTT. It encodes CASSEGSQPQHF.

This chain uses TRBV5-8 with TRBJ2-1; D is undetermined. In germline, CDR1 is SGHTS, CDR2 YDEGEE. The CDR3 extends over 15 amino acids. V was trimmed by 0 bases and J by 0 bases, leaving 7 bases between them. The CDR3 DNA is TGTGCCAGCAGCTTGGGTAGCCCCTCCTACAATGAGCAGTTCTTC. Translation: CASSLGSPSYNEQFF.

The CDR3 sequence: CASSGTGNAEQYF. The CDR3 nucleotides read TGTGCCAGCAGTGGGACAGGGAATGCCGAGCAGTACTTC. The chain is built from TRBV2 and TRBJ2-7; 8 nucleotides line up with TRBD1. The CDR3 covers 13 residues. The germline V gene encodes CDR1 SNHLY and CDR2 FYNNEI. V trimming: 4 bases; J trimming: 6 bases; junction bases outside the gene matches: 5.

The chain links TRBV6-6 to TRBJ1-4; no clear D. The V end lost 5 bases, the J end lost 8 bases, and 12 bases lay between the germline ends. The CDR3 covers 13 residues. Germline V CDR1 and CDR2: MNHNY, SVGAGI (reference sequence). CDR3 protein: CASSLPREEKLFF. The DNA of the CDR3 is TGTGCCAGCAGTCTTCCGAGGGAGGAAAAACTGTTTTTT.

The CDR3 loop is CASSERAEAFF. Here the CDR3 DNA reads TGTGCCAGCAGTGAGCGGGCTGAAGCTTTCTTT. The chain employs TRBV2 and TRBJ1-1; no clear D. CDR1 SNHLY and CDR2 FYNNEI come from the germline V gene. Trimming pared 3 bases from V and 6 bases from J, leaving 5 bases between. The length of the CDR3 is 11 residues.

The V call is TRBV5-1, the J call TRBJ2-1, with 13 bases aligning to TRBD2. Germline loops: CDR1 SGHRS, CDR2 YFSETQ. With V trimmed by 6 bases and J by 8 bases, 8 bases remained unmatched. CDR3 length: 15 amino acids. CDR3 nucleotide sequence: TGCGCCAGCACCCTGACTAGCGGGAGGACCGATGAGCAGTTCTTC. Translating gives CASTLTSGRTDEQFF.

V gene TRBV5-1 combines with J gene TRBJ1-1; the D is unclear. Germline V lookup: CDR1 SGHRS, CDR2 YFSETQ. Trimming removed 4 bases from V and 4 bases from J, with 17 bases in between. This CDR3 is built from 15 residues. The CDR3 region is CASSADRGGATEAFF. The CDR3 DNA is TGCGCCAGCAGCGCGGACCGTGGAGGCGCCACTGAAGCTTTCTTT.

The chain recombines TRBV11-3 with TRBJ2-2, with a weak D call TRBD1 (6 bases). V was trimmed by 4 bases and J by 5 bases, leaving 11 bases between them. Germline V gene lookup returns CDR1 SGHNT and CDR2 YENEEA. The CDR3 runs to 14 residues. The CDR3 coding sequence is TGTGCCAGCAGCTACCTAGGGGGAACCGGGGAGCTGTTTTTT. Protein sequence: CASSYLGGTGELFF.

The chain links TRBV7-8 to TRBJ2-2, with a tentative D call TRBD1 (6 bases). With 3 bases removed from V and 1 base from J, the gap between germline ends came to 9 bases. The germline gives CDR1 SGHVS, CDR2 FQNEAQ. This CDR3 is built from 15 residues. The CDR3: CASSLRTVNTGELFF. DNA for the CDR3: TGTGCCAGCAGCTTGAGGACAGTGAACACCGGGGAGCTGTTTTTT.

This clone appeared once. The chain links TRBV5-4 to TRBJ1-4, with 9 bases identical to TRBD1. The ends lost 4 bases at V and 8 bases at J; junction bases unmatched: 6. Germline V CDR1 and CDR2: SGHNT, YYREEE (reference sequence). The CDR3 has 14 residues. CDR3: CASSPDRGDEKLFF. For the CDR3, the DNA is TGTGCCAGCAGCCCGGACAGGGGAGACGAAAAACTGTTTTTT. The complete variable domain, with remaining parts taken from reference TRBV5-4 and TRBJ1-4, reads ETGVTQSPTHLIKTRGQQVTLRCSSQSGHNTVSWYQQALGQGPQFIFQYYREEENGRGNFPPRFSGLQFPNYSSELNVNALELDDSALYLCASSPDRGDEKLFFGSGTQLSVL.

The chain recombines TRBV6-2 or TRBV6-3 with TRBJ2-7; D not certain. This CDR3 spans 13 amino acids. Deletions cut 5 bases from V and 0 bases from J, with 8 bases between. Per the germline V gene, CDR1 is MNHEY and CDR2 is SVGEGT. The CDR3 DNA is TGTGCCAGCAGTAACAGCATCTCCTACGAGCAGTACTTC. Residues: CASSNSISYEQYF.